Given below is one TCR beta chain in context. The sample belongs to a study of blood T cell repertoires in COVID-19. In the study overall: COVID-19 samples from acute and convalescent phases originated in the United States, Italy and Spain.

Per the original methods: Using reference gene primer amplification, nucleated cell counts were estimated. The assay was immunoSEQ multiplex PCR, and TCRdb's table has in-frame clones only and misses some. Clone size and V and J calls were adopted from that table, with D and trimming inferred from the DNA. Among some 200,000 clones listed, 80% to 85% were seen once. V shed 7 bases and J shed 3 bases, with 10 bases lying between them. The CDR3 is made up of 11 amino acids. Germline-derived CDR1 and CDR2 are GTSNPN and SVGIG (reference sequence). The source material was peripheral blood. The sequence was obtained from a woman in her 30s who had recovered from COVID-19. The gene calls are TRBV30 and TRBJ2-7; a possible D gene is TRBD1 (5 bases). The CDR3 loop is CALDIDYEQYF. The CDR3 coding sequence is TGTGCCTTGGACATCGACTACGAGCAGTACTTC. Looking up the rest from reference TRBV30 and TRBJ2-7 gives the full variable domain: SQTIHQWPATLVQPVGSPLSLECTVEGTSNPNLYWYRQAAGRGLQLLFYSVGIGQISSEVPQNLSASRPQDRQFILSSKKLLLSDSGFYLCALDIDYEQYFGPGTRLTVT.